This T cell receptor (beta chain) was profiled in a study of blood T cell repertoires in COVID-19. About the study: Spain, Italy and the United States supplied samples that represented acute and convalescent COVID-19. T cells, B-cell-depleted T cells, or PBMCs provided the cDNA or gDNA that served as material.

Authors' methods: Reference gene primer amplification yielded estimated nucleated cell counts. Generated by immunoSEQ multiplex PCR, the TCRdb table keeps only in-frame clones and is missing some. For V, J and clone size, that table is used; D and trimming come from the DNA. The sample has roughly 92,000 clones, around 89% seen once; the top ten hold around 4%. The receptor was derived from a woman over 75 with active or convalescent COVID-19. Sample: peripheral blood.

CDR3 sequence (DNA): TGTGCCACTTCACACGGGGTTAGTACGGGTGAGCAGTTCTTC. It encodes CATSHGVSTGEQFF. The chain recombines TRBV7-8 with TRBJ2-1, with D maybe TRBD2 (5 bases). The CDR3 runs to 14 residues. Germline V CDR1 and CDR2: SGHVS, FQNEAQ. Trimming took off 10 bases at V and 9 bases at J, with 22 bases between the two ends.